Below, 5 T cell receptor beta chains from the same sample are listed, as sequenced in a study of PD-L1 blockade in urothelial cancer. Assay used: immunoSEQ multiplex PCR; TCRdb lists only in-frame clones, some missing. The sample holds about 87,000 clones, 84% seen once. Time point of the sample: pretreatment peripheral blood. Sequencing was performed on PBMCs, taken around atezolizumab (anti-PD-L1) treatment. The receptors originated from a man in his 60s with urothelial cancer.

This clone was recorded a few times. The chain combines TRBV5-1 with TRBJ2-7; D remains unclear. Trimming left V 0 bases short and J 0 bases short, with 7 bases between. Germline V gene sequence: CDR1 SGHRS, CDR2 YFSETQ. This CDR3 region has 14 residues. The CDR3 nucleotides read TGCGCCAGCAGCTTGGTTGCAGACTCCTACGAGCAGTACTTC. It translates to CASSLVADSYEQYF.

The chain has TRBV29-1 and TRBJ2-3, with unresolved D. Looked up from germline, CDR1 is SQVTM and CDR2 is ANQGSEA. The germline V and J ends were trimmed by 7 bases and 4 bases, with 9 bases remaining between them. This CDR3 comprises 11 residues. CDR3 sequence: CSAAHADTQYF. Written as DNA, the CDR3 is TGCAGCGCTGCACATGCAGATACGCAGTATTTT.

CDR3 sequence reads: CASSSTGEPNYGYTF. The CDR3 DNA sequence: TGTGCCAGCAGTTCGACAGGGGAACCTAACTATGGCTACACCTTC. The chain carries TRBV28 and TRBJ1-2, with 8 bases lining up with TRBD1. This CDR3 comprises 15 residues. Trimming took 4 bases from V and 0 from J; bases not matched to a gene: 4. Germline-derived CDR1 and CDR2 are MDHEN and SYDVKM.

The J gene is TRBJ2-2, the V gene TRBV5-1, with 9 bases lining up with TRBD1. The CDR3 has 18 residues. The V segment lost 4 bases and the J segment 4 bases; nucleotides outside the gene matches: 14. From germline, CDR1 is SGHRS and CDR2 YFSETQ. The CDR3 nucleotides are TGCGCCAGCAGCCTGCCACCGGGACAGGGATGGACCACCGGGGAGCTGTTTTTT. Residues: CASSLPPGQGWTTGELFF.

V is TRBV2 and J is TRBJ1-5; D gene unclear. Trimming removed 8 bases from V and 3 bases from J, with 8 bases in between. This CDR3 comprises 12 residues. Germline CDR1 SNHLY, CDR2 FYNNEI. The CDR3 sequence is CASGESNQPQHF. Here the CDR3 DNA reads TGTGCCAGCGGGGAGTCCAATCAGCCCCAGCATTTT.